The T cell receptor beta chain described here comes from a study of PD-1 blockade in classical Hodgkin lymphoma. With no exception, relapse followed autologous stem cell transplantation in all patients, and brentuximab vedotin exposure varied. The V end lost 2 bases, the J end lost 1 base, and 2 bases lay between the germline ends. This CDR3 has 12 amino acids. Germline assignment: CDR1 MDHEN and CDR2 SYDVKM. Study-wide results and caveats: Lower baseline TCR diversity was reported for newly diagnosed patients than for healthy donors. Patients excluded were those beginning nivolumab under 1 year after ASCT.

Method: immunoSEQ multiplex PCR; TCRdb's copy keeps in-frame clones and lacks some. There are about 54,000 clones in the sample; 75% to 95% occur only once, and about 10% lies in the top ten. As regards this clone: Its antigen remains unknown.

The chain is built from TRBV28 and TRBJ1-1; no clear D gene. This receptor was identified in a human donor with classical Hodgkin lymphoma. The sequenced sample was peripheral blood mononuclear cells (PBMCs), obtained before the second cycle of nivolumab. CDR3: CASSLRNTEAFF. In DNA, the CDR3 is TGTGCCAGCAGTTTAAGGAACACTGAAGCTTTCTTT. Full variable domain (outside the CDR3, taken from reference TRBV28 and TRBJ1-1): DVKVTQSSRYLVKRTGEKVFLECVQDMDHENMFWYRQDPGLGLRLIYFSYDVKMKEKGDIPEGYSVSREKKERFSLILESASTNQTSMYLCASSLRNTEAFFGQGTRLTVV.